Sequencing of this TCR beta chain was carried out in a study of cytomegalovirus exposure and HLA in healthy donors. Overall study: Unique TCRs from HLA-typed donors, 65 million to 85 million of them, were held in an early data release.

A word on this clone: The antigen remains undetermined. At one end the junction does not follow the germline gene, possibly because of a read error.

A multiplex PCR was run with 60 Vbeta primers and 13 Jbeta primers. Only in-frame clones appear in the TCRdb table, and some are missing; sequencing was by immunoSEQ multiplex PCR. The sample records some 160,000 clones, 65% to 80% being singletons. Germline CDR1 reads GTSNPN; CDR2 reads SVGIG (reference sequence). This CDR3 has 12 residues. Broader study findings: For TCR beta chains, V- and J-gene trimming was later linked to a missense DCLRE1C variant. Evidence from a later analysis indicated that most CMV-associated TCR beta chains looked HLA-restricted.

Sequencing was performed on PBMCs. The source is a woman aged 25 to 45 in good health and CMV-seronegative. The chain uses TRBV30 and TRBJ1-2; 7 positions match TRBD1. CDR3 sequence: CAWSRGGGGYPF. DNA of the CDR3: TGTGCCTGGAGTAGAGGAGGGGGCGGATACCCCTTC.